This TCR beta chain was retrieved from a study of blood T cell repertoires in COVID-19. Overall study: The United States, Italy and Spain supplied acute and convalescent COVID-19 samples. T cells, B-cell-depleted T cells, or PBMCs provided the cDNA or gDNA that served as material.

This study enrolled people aged roughly 18 to 89 from roughly 24 US geographic areas. Cohort placement rested on clinical history that participants reported themselves. Profiled with immunoSEQ multiplex PCR; TCRdb holds only in-frame clones, not every one. The profile shows 200,000 to 250,000 clones, 75% to 85% of them singletons. Germline CDR1 LGHDT, CDR2 YNNKEL (reference sequence). Losses at the gene ends were 2 bases for V and 1 base for J; bases not matched to a gene: 10. CDR3 length equals 19 residues. V usage is TRBV3-1 (or the pseudogene TRBV3-2) and J usage is TRBJ2-5, with TRBD2 matching 13 bases. The sequencing input was PBMCs or T cells enriched from blood (not recorded which). The receptor comes from a man aged 25 to 45 with acute COVID-19. The CDR3 DNA reads as TGTGCCAGCAGCCAAAAAGGACTAGCGGGGGAGCTCTTCCAAGAGACCCAGTACTTC. This codes for CASSQKGLAGELFQETQYF.